This is a list of T cell receptor beta chains from one sample in a study of blood T cell repertoires in COVID-19. Clones were read by immunoSEQ multiplex PCR, and TCRdb kept only the in-frame ones, dropping some. The sample records hundreds of thousands of clones, 80% to 90% being singletons. The sample taken for sequencing was peripheral blood. The receptor set was obtained from a man younger than 35 with COVID-19, enrolled during active disease. The CDR3 runs from the conserved cysteine through the conserved F or W. The D gene is left open where the match is weak.

J gene | V gene | D gene | CDR3 protein | CDR3 DNA
TRBJ2-5 | TRBV7-9 | TRBD1 | CASSLAGTGGNF | TGTGCCAGCAGCTTAGCGGGGACAGGGGGCAACTTC
TRBJ2-1 | TRBV4-1 | TRBD2 | CASSLRDPITGGSYNEQFF | TGCGCCAGCAGCCTCCGGGATCCCATTACGGGGGGCTCCTACAATGAGCAGTTCTTC
TRBJ2-7 | TRBV3-1/TRBV3-2 | TRBD2 | CASSQATSGPYEQYF | TGTGCCAGCAGCCAAGCGACTAGCGGGCCCTACGAGCAGTACTTC
TRBJ1-5 | TRBV4-1 | . | CASSQPVQGNQPQHF | TGCGCCAGCAGCCAGCCGGTCCAGGGAAATCAGCCCCAGCATTTT
TRBJ2-1 | TRBV11-1 | TRBD1 | CASSLTGDEQFF | TGTGCCAGCAGCCTGACAGGGGATGAGCAGTTCTTC
TRBJ1-1 | TRBV7-8 | . | CASSLEGWGTEAFF | TGTGCCAGCAGCTTAGAGGGGTGGGGCACTGAAGCTTTCTTT
TRBJ2-1 | TRBV19 | . | CASSIGAYNEQFF | TGTGCCAGTAGTATAGGAGCCTACAATGAGCAGTTCTTC
TRBJ2-5 | TRBV18 | . | CASSPASSETQYF | TGTGCCAGCTCACCGGCTAGCTCGGAGACCCAGTACTTC
TRBJ2-3 | TRBV2 | TRBD2 | CASTRGGGNTDTQYF | TGTGCCAGCACCCGGGGCGGGGGAAACACAGATACGCAGTATTTT
TRBJ2-7 | TRBV7-2 | TRBD2 | CASSLESVGLAGAGEQYF | TGTGCCAGCAGCTTAGAGTCGGTGGGGCTAGCGGGAGCGGGGGAGCAGTACTTC
TRBJ2-4 | TRBV7-8 | TRBD1 | CASSLNPGQGGKNIQYF | TGTGCCAGCAGCTTAAACCCGGGACAGGGAGGCAAAAACATTCAGTACTTC
TRBJ2-5 | TRBV11-3 | TRBD2 | CASSLGSFSLAGIAETQYF | TGTGCCAGCAGCTTAGGTTCCTTTTCACTAGCGGGAATTGCAGAGACCCAGTACTTC
TRBJ2-7 | TRBV2 | TRBD1 | CASRLTGGSYEQYF | TGTGCCAGCAGATTGACAGGGGGTTCCTACGAGCAGTACTTC
TRBJ1-3 | TRBV6-5 | . | CASSYSGAGNTIYF | TGTGCCAGCAGTTACTCAGGGGCTGGAAACACCATATATTTT
TRBJ1-5 | TRBV19 | . | CASSILGGDNQPQHF | TGTGCCAGTAGTATCCTGGGGGGAGACAATCAGCCCCAGCATTTT
TRBJ2-3 | TRBV7-2 | . | CASSLAGATDTQYF | TGTGCCAGCAGCTTAGCGGGAGCCACAGATACGCAGTATTTT
TRBJ1-6 | TRBV3-1/TRBV3-2 | . | CASTESWVGSPLHF | TGTGCCAGCACGGAGTCTTGGGTCGGTTCACCCCTCCACTTT
TRBJ2-3 | TRBV12-3/TRBV12-4 | TRBD2 | CASSLERGAGQYF | TGTGCCAGCAGTTTAGAGCGGGGGGCCGGGCAGTATTTT
TRBJ2-7 | TRBV6-1 | . | CASSERVSSYEQYF | TGTGCCAGCAGTGAACGGGTGAGCTCCTACGAGCAGTACTTC
TRBJ1-1 | TRBV29-1 | . | CSVRIQGNTEAFF | TGCAGCGTCAGAATACAGGGGAACACTGAAGCTTTCTTT
TRBJ1-1 | TRBV7-2 | . | CASSLKVRGAEAFF | TGTGCCAGCAGCTTAAAGGTCAGGGGAGCTGAAGCTTTCTTT
TRBJ1-1 | TRBV7-6 | . | CASSHYKNTEAFF | TGTGCCAGCAGCCATTACAAGAACACTGAAGCTTTCTTT
TRBJ1-4 | TRBV7-9 | . | CASTLGWTAEKLFF | TGTGCCAGCACCCTGGGGTGGACAGCAGAAAAACTGTTTTTT